The present TCR beta chain was sequenced within a study of blood T cell repertoires in COVID-19. TCRdb's table, derived via immunoSEQ multiplex PCR, lists solely in-frame clones and lacks some. The data hold just over 70,000 clones, with about four fifths observed a single time. The CDR3 has 19 residues. Germline CDR1 and CDR2: SEHNR and FQNEAQ (reference sequence). Trimming at V came to 5 bases and at J to 3 bases, leaving 15 bases not matched to a gene. This clone has more than one count but fewer than ten. The sequence came from a man between 65 and 80 years old who had recovered from COVID-19. Input material: peripheral blood. J is TRBJ2-3 and V is TRBV7-9; 12 positions agree with TRBD1. The CDR3 DNA follows: TGTGCCAGCAGCGGACCTCCGGGACAGGGGGCTCAGACGACAGATACGCAGTATTTT. Translating gives CASSGPPGQGAQTTDTQYF.